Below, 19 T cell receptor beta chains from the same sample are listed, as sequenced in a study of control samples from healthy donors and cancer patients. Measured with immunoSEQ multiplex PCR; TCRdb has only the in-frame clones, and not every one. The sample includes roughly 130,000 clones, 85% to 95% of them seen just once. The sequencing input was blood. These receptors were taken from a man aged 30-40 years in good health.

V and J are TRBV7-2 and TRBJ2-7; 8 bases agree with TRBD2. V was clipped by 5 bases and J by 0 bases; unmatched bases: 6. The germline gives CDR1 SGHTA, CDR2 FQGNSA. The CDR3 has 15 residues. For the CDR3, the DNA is TGTGCCAGCAGCCCGGGGGGGGACCGCTCCTACGAGCAGTACTTC. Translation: CASSPGGDRSYEQYF.

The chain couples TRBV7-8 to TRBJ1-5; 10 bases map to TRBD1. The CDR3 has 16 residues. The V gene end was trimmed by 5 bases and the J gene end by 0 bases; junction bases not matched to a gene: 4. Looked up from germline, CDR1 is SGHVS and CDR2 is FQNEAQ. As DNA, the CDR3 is TGTGCCAGCAGCCCGGGGACAGGGGTTAGCAATCAGCCCCAGCATTTT. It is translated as CASSPGTGVSNQPQHF.

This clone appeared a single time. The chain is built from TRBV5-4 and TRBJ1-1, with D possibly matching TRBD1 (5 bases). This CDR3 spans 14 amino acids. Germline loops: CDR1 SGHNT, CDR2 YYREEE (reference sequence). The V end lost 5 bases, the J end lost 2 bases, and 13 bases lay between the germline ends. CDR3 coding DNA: TGTGCCAGCAGGAGTATGGGGACTAACACTGAAGCTTTCTTT. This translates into CASRSMGTNTEAFF. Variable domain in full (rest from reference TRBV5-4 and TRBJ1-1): ETGVTQSPTHLIKTRGQQVTLRCSSQSGHNTVSWYQQALGQGPQFIFQYYREEENGRGNFPPRFSGLQFPNYSSELNVNALELDDSALYLCASRSMGTNTEAFFGQGTRLTVV.

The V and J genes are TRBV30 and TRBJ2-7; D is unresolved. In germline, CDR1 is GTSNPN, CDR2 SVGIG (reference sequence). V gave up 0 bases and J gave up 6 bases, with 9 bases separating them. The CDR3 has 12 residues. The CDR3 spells CAWSVRGFEQYF. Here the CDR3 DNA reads TGTGCCTGGAGTGTACGAGGATTCGAGCAGTACTTC.

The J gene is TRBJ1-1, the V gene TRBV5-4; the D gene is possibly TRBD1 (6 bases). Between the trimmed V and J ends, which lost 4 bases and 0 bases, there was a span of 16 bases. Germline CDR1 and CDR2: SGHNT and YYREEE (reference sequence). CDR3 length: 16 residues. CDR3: CASSPGRGAMNTEAFF. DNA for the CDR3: TGTGCCAGCAGCCCCGGGCGGGGGGCCATGAACACTGAAGCTTTCTTT.

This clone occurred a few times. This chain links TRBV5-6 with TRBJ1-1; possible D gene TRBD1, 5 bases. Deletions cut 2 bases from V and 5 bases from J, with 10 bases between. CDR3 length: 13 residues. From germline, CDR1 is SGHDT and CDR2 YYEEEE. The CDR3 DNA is TGTGCCAGCAGCTTAAGGGGAGGGACTGAAGCTTTCTTT. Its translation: CASSLRGGTEAFF.

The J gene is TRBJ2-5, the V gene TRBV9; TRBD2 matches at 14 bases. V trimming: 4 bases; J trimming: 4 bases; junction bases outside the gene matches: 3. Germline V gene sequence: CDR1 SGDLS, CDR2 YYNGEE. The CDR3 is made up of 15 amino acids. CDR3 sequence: CASSPGLAGAETQYF. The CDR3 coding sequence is TGTGCCAGCAGCCCGGGACTAGCGGGGGCAGAGACCCAGTACTTC.

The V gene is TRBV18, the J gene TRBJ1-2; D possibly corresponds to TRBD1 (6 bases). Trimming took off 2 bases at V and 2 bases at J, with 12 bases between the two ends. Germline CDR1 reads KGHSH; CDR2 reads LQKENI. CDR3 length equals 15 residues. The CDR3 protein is CASSPTRGRNYGYTF. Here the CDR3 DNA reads TGTGCCAGCTCACCAACAAGGGGGAGGAACTATGGCTACACCTTC.

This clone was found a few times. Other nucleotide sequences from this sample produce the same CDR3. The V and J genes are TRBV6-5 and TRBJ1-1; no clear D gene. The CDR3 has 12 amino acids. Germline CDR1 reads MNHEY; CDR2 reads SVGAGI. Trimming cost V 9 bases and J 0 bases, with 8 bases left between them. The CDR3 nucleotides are TGTGCCAGTCGACGGATGAACACTGAAGCTTTCTTT. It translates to CASRRMNTEAFF.

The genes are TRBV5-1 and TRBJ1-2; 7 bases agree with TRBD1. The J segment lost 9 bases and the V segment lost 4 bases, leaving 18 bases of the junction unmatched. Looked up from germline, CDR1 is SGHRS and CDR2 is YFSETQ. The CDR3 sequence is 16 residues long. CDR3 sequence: CASSPGTATGTRRYTF. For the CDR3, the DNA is TGCGCCAGCAGCCCGGGGACAGCCACAGGGACCAGGCGCTACACCTTC. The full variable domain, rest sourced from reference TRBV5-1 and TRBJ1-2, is KAGVTQTPRYLIKTRGQQVTLSCSPISGHRSVSWYQQTPGQGLQFLFEYFSETQRNKGNFPGRFSGRQFSNSRSEMNVSTLELGDSALYLCASSPGTATGTRRYTFGSGTRLTVV.

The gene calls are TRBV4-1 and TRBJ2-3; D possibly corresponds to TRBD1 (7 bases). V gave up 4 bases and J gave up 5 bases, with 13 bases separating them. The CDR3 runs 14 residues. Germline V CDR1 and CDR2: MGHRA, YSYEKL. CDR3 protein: CASSRPGGKDTQYF. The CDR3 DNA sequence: TGCGCCAGCAGCCGGCCAGGGGGGAAAGATACGCAGTATTTT.

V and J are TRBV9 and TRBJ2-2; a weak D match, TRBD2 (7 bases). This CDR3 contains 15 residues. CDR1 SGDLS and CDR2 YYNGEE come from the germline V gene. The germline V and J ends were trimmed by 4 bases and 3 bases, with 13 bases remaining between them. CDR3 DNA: TGTGCCAGCAGCCCGCAGGGGAGGGACACCGGGGAGCTGTTTTTT. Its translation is CASSPQGRDTGELFF.

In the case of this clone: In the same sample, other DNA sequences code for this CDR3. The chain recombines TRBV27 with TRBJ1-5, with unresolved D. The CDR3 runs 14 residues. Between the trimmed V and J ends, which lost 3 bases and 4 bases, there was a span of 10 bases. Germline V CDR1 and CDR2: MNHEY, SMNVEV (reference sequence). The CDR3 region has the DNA TGTGCCAGCAGTTTCTCAGGATCTAATCAGCCCCAGCATTTT. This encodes CASSFSGSNQPQHF.

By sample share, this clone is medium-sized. The CDR3 DNA follows: TGTGCCAGCAGCGCCGGGACAGGGGGAGCCGGGGAGCTGTTTTTT. This encodes CASSAGTGGAGELFF. V and J are TRBV6-4 and TRBJ2-2; 11 bases are shared with TRBD1. J gave up 6 bases and V 6 bases, and 6 bases lay outside the gene matches. Germline assignment: CDR1 MRHNA and CDR2 SNTAGT. The CDR3 sequence is 15 residues long.

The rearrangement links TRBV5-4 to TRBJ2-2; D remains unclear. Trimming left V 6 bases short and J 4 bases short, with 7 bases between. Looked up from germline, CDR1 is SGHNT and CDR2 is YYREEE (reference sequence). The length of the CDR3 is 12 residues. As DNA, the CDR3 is TGTGCCAGCACCCCGGGCACCGGGGAGCTGTTTTTT. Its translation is CASTPGTGELFF.

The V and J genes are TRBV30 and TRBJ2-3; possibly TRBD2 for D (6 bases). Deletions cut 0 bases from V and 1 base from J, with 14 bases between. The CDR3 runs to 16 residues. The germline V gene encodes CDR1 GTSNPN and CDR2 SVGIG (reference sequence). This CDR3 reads CAWSVDAGFGTDTQYF. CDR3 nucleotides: TGTGCCTGGAGTGTAGATGCGGGGTTTGGCACAGATACGCAGTATTTT.

The CDR3 protein is CASSRQSYEQYF. The CDR3 DNA is TGTGCCAGCAGTCGACAGTCCTACGAGCAGTACTTC. The chain recombines TRBV11-2 with TRBJ2-7; TRBD1 is a possible D gene (5 bases). The V and J ends lost 6 bases and 1 base respectively, with 7 bases between them. The CDR3 covers 12 residues. Germline loops: CDR1 SGHAT, CDR2 FQNNGV.

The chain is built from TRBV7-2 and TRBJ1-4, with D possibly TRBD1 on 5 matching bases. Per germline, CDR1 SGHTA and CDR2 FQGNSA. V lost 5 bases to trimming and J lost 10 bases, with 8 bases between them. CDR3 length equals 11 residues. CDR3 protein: CASSNTGKLFF. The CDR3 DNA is TGTGCCAGCAGCAACACAGGAAAACTGTTTTTT.

CDR3 nucleotide sequence: TGTGCCAGTAGTATTCCAGGAAATCAGCCCCAGCATTTT. Encoded protein: CASSIPGNQPQHF. The chain is built from TRBV19 and TRBJ1-5; unclear D gene. The germline V gene encodes CDR1 LNHDA and CDR2 SQIVND (reference sequence). The length of the CDR3 is 13 residues. V lost 3 bases, J lost 4 bases, and 7 bases lay in between.